Presented here are 12 T cell receptor beta chains from one specimen sequenced in a study of T cells after posttransplantation cyclophosphamide. Method: immunoSEQ multiplex PCR; TCRdb's copy keeps in-frame clones and lacks some. The data show more than 7,500 clones, with none appearing a single time. Cyclophosphamide on days +3 and +4 followed busulfan-fludarabine conditioning and a marrow graft. The source material was PBMCs, sampled 350 to 370 days after allogeneic stem cell transplant with posttransplant cyclophosphamide. The receptors were sampled from a male patient between 50 and 60 years old who received an allogeneic stem cell transplant from a related donor and was CMV-positive. Part of the T cells may come from the graft donor.

This clone was detected many times. This chain uses TRBV2 with TRBJ2-2, with a weak D call TRBD2 (5 bases). Trimming pared 5 bases from V and 5 bases from J, leaving 15 bases between. The CDR3 consists of 15 residues. Germline V gives CDR1 SNHLY, CDR2 FYNNEI. Written as DNA, the CDR3 is TGTGCCAGCAGTCCCGGAGGACCGGCGACCGGGGAGCTGTTTTTT. As protein: CASSPGGPATGELFF.

Many counts were recorded for this clone. The chain carries TRBV11-2 and TRBJ2-2; D not resolved. V dropped 3 bases and J dropped 3 bases, with 20 bases sitting between them. The CDR3 contains 18 residues. Germline V lookup: CDR1 SGHAT, CDR2 FQNNGV. The DNA for the CDR3 is TGTGCCAGCAGCTTGGCGTTACCGGGTTGGCAACACACCGGGGAGCTGTTTTTT. Amino acid sequence: CASSLALPGWQHTGELFF.

Ten or more counts support this clone. This sequence joins TRBV5-1 and TRBJ1-4, with 9 bases identical to TRBD1. The junction had 5 bases not matched to a gene; V was cut back by 4 bases and J by 1 base. CDR1 is SGHRS, CDR2 YFSETQ, per germline. This CDR3 comprises 16 residues. CDR3: CASSLGQGRTNEKLFF. In nucleotides, the CDR3 is TGCGCCAGCAGCCTGGGACAGGGCCGAACTAATGAAAAACTGTTTTTT.

The sample holds many counts of this clone. The chain is built from TRBV7-9 and TRBJ1-4; tentatively, D is TRBD1 (5 bases). V shed 7 bases and J shed 5 bases, with 17 bases lying between them. The CDR3 loop spans 15 amino acids. Germline V CDR1 and CDR2: SEHNR, FQNEAQ (reference sequence). CDR3 coding DNA: TGTGCCAGCACCCCCCGGGGGGAGACGAATGAAAAACTGTTTTTT. It specifies CASTPRGETNEKLFF. The full variable domain, in which reference TRBV7-9 and TRBJ1-4 provide the parts outside the CDR3, is DTGVSQNPRHKITKRGQNVTFRCDPISEHNRLYWYRQTLGQGPEFLTYFQNEAQLEKSRLLSDRFSAERPKGSFSTLEIQRTEQGDSAMYLCASTPRGETNEKLFFGSGTQLSVL.

This clone was seen many times. The DNA of the CDR3 is TGTGCCATCAGTCTCCGTGGAGTGAACGAGCAGTACTTC. Encoded protein: CAISLRGVNEQYF. The chain has TRBV10-3 and TRBJ2-7, with unresolved D. Trimming cost V 5 bases and J 5 bases, with 13 bases left between them. The CDR3 runs to 13 residues. Germline V gives CDR1 ENHRY, CDR2 SYGVKD.

This clone was observed many times. This chain connects TRBV29-1 to TRBJ2-1, with 10 bases fitting TRBD2. The CDR3 loop spans 16 amino acids. In germline, CDR1 is SQVTM, CDR2 ANQGSEA. The trim removed 3 bases at V and 0 bases at J, leaving 5 bases unmatched. The CDR3: CSVEGLAPSSYNEQFF. CDR3 nucleotide sequence: TGCAGCGTTGAGGGACTAGCGCCCAGCTCCTACAATGAGCAGTTCTTC.

This clone was seen repeatedly, ten times or more. The CDR3 DNA sequence: TGTGCCAGCAGCTTAGGTTTTCAGAATGAGCAGTTCTTC. Encoded protein: CASSLGFQNEQFF. The chain uses TRBV7-8 and TRBJ2-1, with D unresolved. Trimming removed 1 base from V and 7 bases from J, with 8 bases in between. CDR3 length: 13 amino acids. Germline V CDR1 and CDR2: SGHVS, FQNEAQ. The full variable domain, rest sourced from reference TRBV7-8 and TRBJ2-1, is GAGVSQSPRYKVAKRGQDVALRCDPISGHVSLFWYQQALGQGPEFLTYFQNEAQLDKSGLPSDRFFAERPEGSVSTLKIQRTQQEDSAVYLCASSLGFQNEQFFGPGTRLTVL.

This clone was observed many times. The chain uses TRBV4-3 and TRBJ1-1, with 8 bases matching TRBD1. This CDR3 is built from 14 residues. Per germline, CDR1 LGHNA and CDR2 YSLEER. V shed 3 bases and J 5 bases; nucleotides not matched to a gene: 5. The CDR3 DNA sequence: TGCGCCAGCAGCCAGTTGACAGGGGCTACTGAAGCTTTCTTT. It is translated as CASSQLTGATEAFF.

This clone has at least ten counts. The chain couples TRBV5-1 to TRBJ2-1; 13 bases map to TRBD2. Germline V lookup: CDR1 SGHRS, CDR2 YFSETQ. V was pared by 2 bases and J by 0 bases, with 8 bases of the junction left unmatched. This CDR3 contains 19 residues. CDR3 DNA sequence: TGCGCCAGCAGCTTTCCGGGACTAGCGGGGATCAGCTCCTACAATGAGCAGTTCTTC. It translates to CASSFPGLAGISSYNEQFF.

By share of the sample, this clone is medium-sized. The chain joins TRBV15 to TRBJ2-3; D remains ambiguous. The germline V gene encodes CDR1 LNHNV and CDR2 YYDKDF (reference sequence). CDR3 size: 12 residues. V dropped 0 bases and J dropped 5 bases, with 3 bases sitting between them. CDR3 DNA: TGTGCCACCAGCAGAGATATAGATACGCAGTATTTT. This translates into CATSRDIDTQYF.

At least ten counts were recorded for this clone. The chain uses TRBV5-6 and TRBJ1-1, with D possibly being TRBD1 (5 bases). This CDR3 region has 14 residues. The germline CDR1 and CDR2 sequences are SGHDT and YYEEEE. Trimming stripped 0 bases from V and 4 bases from J, with 10 bases between. In DNA form, the CDR3 reads TGTGCCAGCAGCTTGGATCGGGGGGGCACTGAAGCTTTCTTT. Protein sequence: CASSLDRGGTEAFF.

This clone was observed many times. The genes are TRBV6-6 and TRBJ1-2; D gene unclear. Germline V gives CDR1 MNHNY, CDR2 SVGAGI (reference sequence). The CDR3 extends over 14 amino acids. V was pared by 5 bases and J by 3 bases, with 13 bases between. For the CDR3, the DNA is TGTGCCAGCAGTCCCGCGAAGATTGACTATGGCTACACCTTC. Amino acid sequence: CASSPAKIDYGYTF.